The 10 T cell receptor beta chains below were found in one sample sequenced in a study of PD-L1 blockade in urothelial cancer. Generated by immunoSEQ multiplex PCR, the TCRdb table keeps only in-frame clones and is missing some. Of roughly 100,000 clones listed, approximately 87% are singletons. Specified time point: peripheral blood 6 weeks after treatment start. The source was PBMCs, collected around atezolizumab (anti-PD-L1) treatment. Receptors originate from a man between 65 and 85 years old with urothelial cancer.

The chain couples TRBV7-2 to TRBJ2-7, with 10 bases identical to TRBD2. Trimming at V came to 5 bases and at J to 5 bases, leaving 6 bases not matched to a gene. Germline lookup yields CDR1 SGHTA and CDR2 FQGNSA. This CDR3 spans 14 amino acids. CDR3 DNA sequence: TGTGCCAGCAGCAATATCGGACTAGCGGACGAGCAGTACTTC. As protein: CASSNIGLADEQYF.

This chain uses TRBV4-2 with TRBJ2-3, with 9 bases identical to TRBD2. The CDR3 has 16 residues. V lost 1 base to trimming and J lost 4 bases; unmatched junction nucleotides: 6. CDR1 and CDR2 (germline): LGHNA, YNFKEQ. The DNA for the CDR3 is TGTGCCAGCAGCCAAGGTAGCGGGAGTGGAGCAGATACGCAGTATTTT. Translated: CASSQGSGSGADTQYF.

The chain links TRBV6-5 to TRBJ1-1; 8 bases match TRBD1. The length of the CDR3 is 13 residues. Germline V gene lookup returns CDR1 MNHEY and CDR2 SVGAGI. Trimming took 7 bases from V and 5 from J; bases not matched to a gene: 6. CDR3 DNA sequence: TGTGCCAGCACCGACAGGGGAGGAACTGAAGCTTTCTTT. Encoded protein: CASTDRGGTEAFF.

The CDR3 sequence is CAWSVLGLPGELFF. CDR3 bases: TGTGCCTGGAGTGTACTTGGTTTGCCCGGGGAGCTGTTTTTT. V and J are TRBV30 and TRBJ2-2; D is unclear. V gave up 0 bases and J gave up 6 bases, with 11 bases separating them. This CDR3 region has 14 residues. The V gene's germline CDR1 is GTSNPN and CDR2 SVGIG (reference sequence).

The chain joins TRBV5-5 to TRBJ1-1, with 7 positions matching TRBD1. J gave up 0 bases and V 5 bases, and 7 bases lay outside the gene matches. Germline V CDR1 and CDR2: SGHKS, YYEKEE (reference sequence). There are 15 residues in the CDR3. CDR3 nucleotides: TGTGCCAGCAGGAGCCCACAGGGGATGAACACTGAAGCTTTCTTT. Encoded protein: CASRSPQGMNTEAFF. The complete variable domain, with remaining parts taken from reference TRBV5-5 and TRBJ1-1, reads DAGVTQSPTHLIKTRGQQVTLRCSPISGHKSVSWYQQVLGQGPQFIFQYYEKEERGRGNFPDRFSARQFPNYSSELNVNALLLGDSALYLCASRSPQGMNTEAFFGQGTRLTVV.

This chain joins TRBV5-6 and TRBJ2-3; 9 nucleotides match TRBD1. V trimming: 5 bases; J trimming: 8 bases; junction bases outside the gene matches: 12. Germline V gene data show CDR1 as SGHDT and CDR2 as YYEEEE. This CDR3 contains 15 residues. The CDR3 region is CASSSGTGNLGTQYF. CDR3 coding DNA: TGTGCCAGCAGTTCCGGGACAGGGAATCTCGGTACGCAGTATTTT.

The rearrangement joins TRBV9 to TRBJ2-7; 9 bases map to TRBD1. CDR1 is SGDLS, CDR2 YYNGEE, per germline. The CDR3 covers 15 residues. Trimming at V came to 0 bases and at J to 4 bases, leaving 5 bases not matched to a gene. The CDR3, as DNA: TGTGCCAGCAGCGTAGAAGGGACAGGGCTTTACGAGCAGTACTTC. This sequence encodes CASSVEGTGLYEQYF.

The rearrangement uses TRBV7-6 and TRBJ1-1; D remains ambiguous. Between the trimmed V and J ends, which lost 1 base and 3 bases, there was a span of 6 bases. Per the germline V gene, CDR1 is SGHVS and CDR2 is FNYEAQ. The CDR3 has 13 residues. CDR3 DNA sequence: TGTGCCAGCAGCTTAGGGGCTCACACTGAAGCTTTCTTT. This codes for CASSLGAHTEAFF.

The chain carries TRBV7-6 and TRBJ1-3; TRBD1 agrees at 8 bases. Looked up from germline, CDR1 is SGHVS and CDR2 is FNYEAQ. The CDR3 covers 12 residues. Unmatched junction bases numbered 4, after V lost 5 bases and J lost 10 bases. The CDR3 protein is CASSPRQGTIYF. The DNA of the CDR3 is TGTGCCAGCAGCCCTAGACAGGGGACCATATATTTT.

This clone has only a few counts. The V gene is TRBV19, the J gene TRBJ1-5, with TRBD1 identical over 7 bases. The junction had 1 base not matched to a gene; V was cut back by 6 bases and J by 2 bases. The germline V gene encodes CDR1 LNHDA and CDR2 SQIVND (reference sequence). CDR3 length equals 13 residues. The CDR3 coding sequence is TGTGCCAGTAGAGACAGGGGCAATCAGCCCCAGCATTTT. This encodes CASRDRGNQPQHF.